These T cell receptor beta chains were read from a single sample in a study of memory CD4+ T cells and cytomegalovirus serostatus. Only in-frame clones appear in the TCRdb table, and some are missing; sequencing was by immunoSEQ multiplex PCR. The data contain under 55,000 clones, roughly four fifths of them singletons. Sequenced: memory CD4+ T cells from blood. These receptors originate from an adult in good health and CMV-seronegative. CDR3s include the opening cysteine and the closing phenylalanine or tryptophan. The D gene is left open where the match is weak. Rows may omit the clone size; those that give it use once, few, many or a size class.

cdr3_nt,cdr3_aa,v_call,clone_size,d_call,j_call
TGTGCCAGCGAACCCCAGGGGGGGGAAAAACTGTTTTTT,CASEPQGGEKLFF,TRBV2,.,TRBD1,TRBJ1-4
TGTGCCAGCAGCGAGGGTCTACAAGAGACCCAGTACTTC,CASSEGLQETQYF,TRBV9,once,.,TRBJ2-5
TGTGCCACAAGGACGGTGAACACTGAAGCTTTCTTT,CATRTVNTEAFF,TRBV6-5,.,.,TRBJ1-1
TGTGCCAGCAGCCAGAAGGCAGGGAACTCTGGAAACACCATATATTTT,CASSQKAGNSGNTIYF,TRBV6-6,.,.,TRBJ1-3
TGTGCCAGCAGCTTAGTGGCAGGGAACACCGGGGAGCTGTTTTTT,CASSLVAGNTGELFF,TRBV7-2,.,.,TRBJ2-2
TGTGCCAGCAGCGCGGGGGGACTAGCGGGATATGAGCAGTTCTTC,CASSAGGLAGYEQFF,TRBV7-2,.,TRBD2,TRBJ2-1
TGTGCCAGCAGTAAGGGGACAGGGGGTTATGGCTACACCTTC,CASSKGTGGYGYTF,TRBV28,.,TRBD1,TRBJ1-2
TGTGCCAGCAGGCTAAACACGGGGCAGACCCAGTACTTC,CASRLNTGQTQYF,TRBV6-1,.,.,TRBJ2-5
TGTGCCAGCATCGGGGGGCGGGGCACTGAAGCTTTCTTT,CASIGGRGTEAFF,TRBV7-9,.,.,TRBJ1-1
TGCAGTGCTGGACAGGTTGGGGCTTTCTTT,CSAGQVGAFF,TRBV20-1,.,TRBD1,TRBJ1-1
TGTGCCAGCAGCTTAGCGGCTAGCGGGGGGGCTCATGAGCAGTTCTTC,CASSLAASGGAHEQFF,TRBV7-2,.,TRBD2,TRBJ2-1
TGTGCCAGCCCTCCGCGGGCTTATGACGAGCAGTACTTC,CASPPRAYDEQYF,TRBV7-2,.,.,TRBJ2-7
TGCGCCAGCAGTGAGCGTGGGAGCTCCTACAATGAGCAGTTCTTC,CASSERGSSYNEQFF,TRBV10-1,.,.,TRBJ2-1
TGTGCCAGCAGCCCCCTGAGACGGACAGGGGGTTATCCCTATGGCTACACCTTC,CASSPLRRTGGYPYGYTF,TRBV7-9,.,TRBD1,TRBJ1-2
TGTGCCAGCAGCAGGGGCCTCTCGGGGGAGCAGTACTTC,CASSRGLSGEQYF,TRBV28,few,.,TRBJ2-7
TGTGCCAGCAGTTTGCGGGGAGGAAGCAATCAGCCCCAGCATTTT,CASSLRGGSNQPQHF,TRBV28,.,.,TRBJ1-5
TGCGCCAGCAGCAGAAGCCTTGGCTACAATGAGCAGTTCTTC,CASSRSLGYNEQFF,TRBV4-3,.,.,TRBJ2-1
TGTGCCAGTAGTGTGGGACCCCTGGGACAGCCTCCGGACGTGGCGGCCATATATTTT,CASSVGPLGQPPDVAAIYF,TRBV19,few,TRBD1,TRBJ1-3
TGTGCCAGCAGCCTCAACCGGGAATACTATGGCTACACCTTC,CASSLNREYYGYTF,TRBV16,.,.,TRBJ1-2
TGCGCCAGCAGCCGACAGGGTCTGGACGAGCAGTACTTC,CASSRQGLDEQYF,TRBV5-1,.,TRBD1,TRBJ2-7
TGTGCCAGCAGCTTAATCGTAACCGGGGGCAATCAGCCCCAGCATTTT,CASSLIVTGGNQPQHF,TRBV7-2,.,.,TRBJ1-5
TGTGCCAGCAGTTTGTGGAGGGGTGCGAGTAATGAAAAACTGTTTTTT,CASSLWRGASNEKLFF,TRBV28,few,.,TRBJ1-4
TGTGCCAGCAGGACCGAAGTAGTCCTCCAAGAGACCCAGTACTTC,CASRTEVVLQETQYF,TRBV2,.,.,TRBJ2-5
TGTGCCAGCGGGACTAGCGGGACGCCAGATACGCAGTATTTT,CASGTSGTPDTQYF,TRBV9,once,TRBD2,TRBJ2-3
TGTGCCAGCAGAGAACCGGGACTGAATTCTGGAAACACCATATATTTT,CASREPGLNSGNTIYF,TRBV6-6,.,.,TRBJ1-3
TGTGCCAGCAGCTTAGTAGGAAACCTCACCGGGGAGCTGTTTTTT,CASSLVGNLTGELFF,TRBV7-9,.,.,TRBJ2-2
TGTGCCAGCAGTTTTGGGTCGCAGTCCTACAATGAGCAGTTCTTC,CASSFGSQSYNEQFF,TRBV28,.,.,TRBJ2-1
TGTGCCAGCAGTGTTATGGTGGGGGCAGGGGTTAGCAATCAGCCCCAGCATTTT,CASSVMVGAGVSNQPQHF,TRBV2,.,.,TRBJ1-5
TGTGCCAGCAGTACTCGACAGGGGGGCGGCTACACCTTC,CASSTRQGGGYTF,TRBV6-5,few,TRBD1,TRBJ1-2
TGTGCCACCAGCAGGTTAAGGGGCTCCTACAATGAGCAGTTCTTC,CATSRLRGSYNEQFF,TRBV15,few,.,TRBJ2-1
TGTGCCAGCAGAATGACAGGATCCTACTATGGCTACACCTTC,CASRMTGSYYGYTF,TRBV6-5,.,.,TRBJ1-2